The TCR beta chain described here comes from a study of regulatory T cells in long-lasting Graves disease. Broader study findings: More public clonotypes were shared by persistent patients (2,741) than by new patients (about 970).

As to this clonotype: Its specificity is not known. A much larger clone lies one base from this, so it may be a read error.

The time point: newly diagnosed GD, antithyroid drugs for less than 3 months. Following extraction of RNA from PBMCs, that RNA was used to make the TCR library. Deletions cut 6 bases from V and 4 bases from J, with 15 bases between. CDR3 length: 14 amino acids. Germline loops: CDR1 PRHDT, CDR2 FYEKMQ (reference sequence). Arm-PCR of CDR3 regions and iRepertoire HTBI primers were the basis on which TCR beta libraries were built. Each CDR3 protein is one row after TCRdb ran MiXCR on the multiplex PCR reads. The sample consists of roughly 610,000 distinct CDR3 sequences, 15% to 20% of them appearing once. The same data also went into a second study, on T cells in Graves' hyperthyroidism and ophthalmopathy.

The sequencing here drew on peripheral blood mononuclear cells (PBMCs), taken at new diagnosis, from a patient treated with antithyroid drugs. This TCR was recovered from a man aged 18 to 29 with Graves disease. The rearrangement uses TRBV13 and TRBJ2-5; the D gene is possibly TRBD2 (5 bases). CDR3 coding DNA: TGTGCCAGCAGTTTCGGGATGCTCAGAGAGACCCAGTACTTC. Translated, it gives CASSFGMLRETQYF. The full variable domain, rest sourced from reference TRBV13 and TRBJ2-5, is AAGVIQSPRHLIKEKRETATLKCYPIPRHDTVYWYQQGPGQDPQFLISFYEKMQSDKGSIPDRFSAQQFSDYHSELNMSSLELGDSALYFCASSFGMLRETQYFGPGTRLLVL.